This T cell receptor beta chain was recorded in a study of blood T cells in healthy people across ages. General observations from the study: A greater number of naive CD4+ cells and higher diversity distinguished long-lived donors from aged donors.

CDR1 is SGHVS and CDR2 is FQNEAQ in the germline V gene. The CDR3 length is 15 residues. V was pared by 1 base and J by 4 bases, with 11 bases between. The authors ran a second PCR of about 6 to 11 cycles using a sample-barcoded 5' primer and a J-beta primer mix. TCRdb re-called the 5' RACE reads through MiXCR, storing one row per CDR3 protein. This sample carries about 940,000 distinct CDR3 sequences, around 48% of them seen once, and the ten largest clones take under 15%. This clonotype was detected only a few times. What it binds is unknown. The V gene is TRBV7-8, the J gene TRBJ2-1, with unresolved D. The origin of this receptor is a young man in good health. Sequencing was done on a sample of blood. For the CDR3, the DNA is TGTGCCAGCAGCTTAGATCGGGCAGTATACAATGAGCAGTTCTTC. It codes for CASSLDRAVYNEQFF.